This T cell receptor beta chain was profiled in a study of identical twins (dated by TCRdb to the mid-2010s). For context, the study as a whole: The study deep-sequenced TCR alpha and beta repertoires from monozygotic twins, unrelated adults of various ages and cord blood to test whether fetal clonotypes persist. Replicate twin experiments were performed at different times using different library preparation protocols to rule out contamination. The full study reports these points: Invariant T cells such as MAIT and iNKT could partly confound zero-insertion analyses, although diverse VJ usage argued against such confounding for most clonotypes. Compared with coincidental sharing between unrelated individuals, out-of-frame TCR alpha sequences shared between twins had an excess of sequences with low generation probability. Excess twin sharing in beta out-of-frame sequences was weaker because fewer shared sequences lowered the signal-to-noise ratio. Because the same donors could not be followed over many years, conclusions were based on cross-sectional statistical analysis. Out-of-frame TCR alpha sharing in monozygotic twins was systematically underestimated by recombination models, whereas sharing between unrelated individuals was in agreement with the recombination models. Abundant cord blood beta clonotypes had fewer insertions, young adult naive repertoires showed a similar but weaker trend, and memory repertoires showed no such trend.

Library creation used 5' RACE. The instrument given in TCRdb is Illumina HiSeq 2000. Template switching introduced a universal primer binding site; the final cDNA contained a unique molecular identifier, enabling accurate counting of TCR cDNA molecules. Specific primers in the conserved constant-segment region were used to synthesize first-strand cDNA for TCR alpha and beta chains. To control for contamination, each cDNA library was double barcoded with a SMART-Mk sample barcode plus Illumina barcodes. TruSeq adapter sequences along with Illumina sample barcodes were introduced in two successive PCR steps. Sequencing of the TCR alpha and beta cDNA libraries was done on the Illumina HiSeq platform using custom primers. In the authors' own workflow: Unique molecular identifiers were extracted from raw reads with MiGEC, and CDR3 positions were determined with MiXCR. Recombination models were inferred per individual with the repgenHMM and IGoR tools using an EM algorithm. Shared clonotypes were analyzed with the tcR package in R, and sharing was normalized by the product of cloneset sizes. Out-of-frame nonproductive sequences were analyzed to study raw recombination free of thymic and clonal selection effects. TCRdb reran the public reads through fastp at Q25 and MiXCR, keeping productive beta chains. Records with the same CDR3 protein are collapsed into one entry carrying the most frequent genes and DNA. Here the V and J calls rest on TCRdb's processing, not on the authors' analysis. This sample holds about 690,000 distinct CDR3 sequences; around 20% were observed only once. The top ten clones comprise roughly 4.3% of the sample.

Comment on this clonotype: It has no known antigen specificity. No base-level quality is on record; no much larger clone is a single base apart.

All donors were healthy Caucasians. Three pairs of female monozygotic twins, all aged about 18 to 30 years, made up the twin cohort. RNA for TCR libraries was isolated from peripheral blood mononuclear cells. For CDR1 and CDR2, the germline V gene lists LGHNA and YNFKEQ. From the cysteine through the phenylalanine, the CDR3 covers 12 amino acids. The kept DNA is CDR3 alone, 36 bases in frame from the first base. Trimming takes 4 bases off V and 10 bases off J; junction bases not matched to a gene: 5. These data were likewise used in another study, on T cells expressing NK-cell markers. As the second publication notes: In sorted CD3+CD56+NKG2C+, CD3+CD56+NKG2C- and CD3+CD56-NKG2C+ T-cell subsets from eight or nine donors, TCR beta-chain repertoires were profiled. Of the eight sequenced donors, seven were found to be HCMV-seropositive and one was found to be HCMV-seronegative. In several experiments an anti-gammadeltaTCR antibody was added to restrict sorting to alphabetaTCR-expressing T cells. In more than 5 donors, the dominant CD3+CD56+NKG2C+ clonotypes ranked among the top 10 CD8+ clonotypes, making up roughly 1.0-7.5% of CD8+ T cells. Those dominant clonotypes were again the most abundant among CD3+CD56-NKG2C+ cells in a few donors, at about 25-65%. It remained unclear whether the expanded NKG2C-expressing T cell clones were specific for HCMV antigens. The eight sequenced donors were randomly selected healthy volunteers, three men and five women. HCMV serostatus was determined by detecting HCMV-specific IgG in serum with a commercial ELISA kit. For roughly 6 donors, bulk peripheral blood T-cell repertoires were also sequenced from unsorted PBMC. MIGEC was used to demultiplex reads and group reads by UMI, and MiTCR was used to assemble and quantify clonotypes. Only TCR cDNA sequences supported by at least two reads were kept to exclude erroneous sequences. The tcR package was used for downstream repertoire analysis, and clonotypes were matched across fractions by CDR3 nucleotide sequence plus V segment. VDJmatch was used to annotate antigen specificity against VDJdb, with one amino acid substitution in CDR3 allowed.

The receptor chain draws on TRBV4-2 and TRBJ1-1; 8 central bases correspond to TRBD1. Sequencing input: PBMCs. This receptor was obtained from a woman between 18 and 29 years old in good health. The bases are TGTGCCAGCAGCCCGACAGGGGAAGGAGCTTTCTTT. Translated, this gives CASSPTGEGAFF.